This T cell receptor beta chain is drawn from a study of post-analysis software for immune sequencing data. Study background: Courses of disease covered relapsing-remitting, secondary progressive and progressive-relapsing multiple sclerosis. Study-level findings and limits: Four to six TRBV segments were more frequent in patients than controls; TRBV5-6, TRBV5-1 and TRBV20-1 belonged to this group. For normalized Chao1 diversity, multiple sclerosis patients scored significantly lower than controls did. When the samples were clustered directly with F measure, those that had been prepared in the same batch showed strong co-clustering.

With respect to this clonotype: The antigen remains unidentified.

Per the germline V gene, CDR1 is SGHRS and CDR2 is YFSETQ. This CDR3 contains 14 residues. Trimming cost V 4 bases and J 3 bases; bases outside gene matches: 5. Built from TCR beta cDNA, the libraries had unique molecular identifiers in them. About 500,000 cDNA molecules were obtained per 1 to 10 million input T cells. Via MiXCR, TCRdb re-called the PCR reads, giving one row per CDR3 protein. Among roughly 540,000 distinct CDR3 sequences listed, less than 40% were seen once. Sequenced sample: blood. The clonotype comes from a girl aged 2-17 years with multiple sclerosis. V usage is TRBV5-1 and J usage is TRBJ2-3, with 7 positions matching TRBD2. CDR3 coding DNA: TGCGCCAGCAGCGATCCGGGGGGTACAGATACGCAGTATTTT. It codes for CASSDPGGTDTQYF.